Presented here are 30 T cell receptor beta chains from one specimen sequenced in a study of T cell responses to AZD1222 COVID-19 vaccine. Assay: immunoSEQ multiplex PCR; the TCRdb copy retains only in-frame clones and omits some. This sample yields around 84,000 clones, of which about 82% are seen a single time; approximately 9% belongs to the top ten. Material: peripheral blood, obtained on day 0 of AZD1222 vaccination. All receptors derive from an adult in good health.

This clone showed up just a few times. This chain joins TRBV6-4 and TRBJ1-5, with D possibly being TRBD1 (6 bases). The CDR3 extends over 15 amino acids. V was clipped by 2 bases and J by 6 bases, with 14 bases between them. Germline CDR1 reads MRHNA; CDR2 reads SNTAGT. The CDR3 nucleotides read TGTGCCAGCAGTGACGGGGGGCGCGTCAGTCAGCCCCAGCATTTT. This gives the protein CASSDGGRVSQPQHF.

The rearrangement links TRBV6-6 to TRBJ1-5; D uncertain. Deletions cut 5 bases from V and 2 bases from J, with 10 bases between. The CDR3 runs 14 residues. Germline CDR1 is MNHNY and CDR2 is SVGAGI (reference sequence). CDR3 nucleotides: TGTGCCAGCAGTCGGGGTTGGCGCAATCAGCCCCAGCATTTT. Its translation is CASSRGWRNQPQHF.

The V and J genes are TRBV5-1 and TRBJ2-3; possibly TRBD2 for D (6 bases). The CDR3 runs 14 residues. Germline lookup yields CDR1 SGHRS and CDR2 YFSETQ. Between the trimmed V and J ends, which lost 0 bases and 6 bases, there was a span of 11 bases. CDR3 protein: CASSLGRERDTQYF. The CDR3 coding sequence is TGCGCCAGCAGCTTGGGGCGGGAACGGGATACGCAGTATTTT.

The chain joins TRBV1 to TRBJ2-2; the table's D call TRBD1 went unverified against the DNA. TRBV1 corresponds to a pseudogene. The CDR3 length is 18 residues. In DNA, the CDR3 is TGCACCAGCAGCCCAGCGGTCGCAGGGGGCGTGAGGACCGGGGAGCTGTTTTTT. Translated, it gives CTSSPAVAGGVRTGELFF.

The chain joins TRBV23-1 to TRBJ2-7, with D possibly TRBD2 on 5 matching bases. TRBV23-1 belongs to the ORF category, with a function that is uncertain. The CDR3 spans 13 residues. V shed 4 bases and J shed 2 bases, with 9 bases lying between them. CDR3 protein: CASSPRTAYEQYF. The CDR3 DNA is TGCGCCAGCAGTCCCCGGACTGCCTACGAGCAGTACTTC.

The chain links TRBV7-3 to TRBJ1-1, with D possibly being TRBD1 (5 bases). CDR1 and CDR2 (germline): SGHTA, FQGTGA. Trimming shortened V by 3 bases and J by 3 bases, and 8 bases separated the two germline ends. The CDR3 runs 13 residues. For the CDR3, the DNA is TGTGCCAGCAGCTTTTTAGGGGACACTGAAGCTTTCTTT. Translating gives CASSFLGDTEAFF. The full variable domain, in which reference TRBV7-3 and TRBJ1-1 provide the parts outside the CDR3, is GAGVSQTPSNKVTEKGKYVELRCDPISGHTALYWYRQSLGQGPEFLIYFQGTGAADDSGLPNDRFFAVRPEGSVSTLKIQRTERGDSAVYLCASSFLGDTEAFFGQGTRLTVV.

The V gene is TRBV6-5, the J gene TRBJ1-1; the D gene is possibly TRBD1 (5 bases). V lost 6 bases and J lost 7, with 18 bases in between. This CDR3 comprises 14 residues. CDR1 and CDR2 from the germline V gene are MNHEY and SVGAGI. CDR3 in amino acids: CASSSIPGPNEAFF. The DNA for the CDR3 is TGTGCCAGCAGCTCCATACCGGGACCGAATGAAGCTTTCTTT.

The chain joins TRBV24-1 to TRBJ2-2, with a weak D call TRBD2 (6 bases). The CDR3 totals 15 residues. Trimming stripped 7 bases from V and 1 base from J, with 12 bases between. Germline CDR1 and CDR2: KGHDR and SFDVKD. As DNA, the CDR3 is TGTGCCACCAGGCCGAGGGAGGAGAACACCGGGGAGCTGTTTTTT. Its protein product is CATRPREENTGELFF.

This sequence joins TRBV15 and TRBJ2-7; maybe TRBD1 (5 bases). From germline, CDR1 is LNHNV and CDR2 YYDKDF (reference sequence). The CDR3 runs to 14 residues. V gave up 4 bases and J gave up 0 bases, with 10 bases separating them. The CDR3 DNA reads as TGTGCCACCAGCAACCGACAGAGCTCCTACGAGCAGTACTTC. Amino acid sequence: CATSNRQSSYEQYF.

A remark on this clone: Different DNA sequences within this sample yield the same CDR3. This sequence joins TRBV25-1 and TRBJ1-3, with 9 bases fitting TRBD1. Germline-derived CDR1 and CDR2 are MGHDK and SYGVNS. Trimming took 1 base from V and 3 from J; bases not matched to a gene: 4. This CDR3 region has 16 residues. Here the CDR3 reads CASSEWGQGGGNTIYF. The DNA of the CDR3 is TGTGCCAGCAGTGAATGGGGACAGGGAGGTGGAAACACCATATATTTT.

The chain uses TRBV15 and TRBJ1-3; D may be TRBD1 (5 bases). The CDR3 contains 15 residues. Trimming cost V 5 bases and J 0 bases, with 11 bases left between them. Germline assignment: CDR1 LNHNV and CDR2 YYDKDF (reference sequence). CDR3 sequence reads: CATSRPQGSGNTIYF. For the CDR3, the DNA is TGTGCCACCAGCCGTCCCCAGGGCTCTGGAAACACCATATATTTT. Based on the CDR3 plus reference TRBV15 and TRBJ1-3, the full variable domain is DAMVIQNPRYQVTQFGKPVTLSCSQTLNHNVMYWYQQKSSQAPKLLFHYYDKDFNNEADTPDNFQSRRPNTSFCFLDIRSPGLGDTAMYLCATSRPQGSGNTIYFGEGSWLTVV.

The chain links TRBV27 to TRBJ2-3; the D gene could be TRBD1 or TRBD2 (5 bases each). The CDR3 runs to 16 residues. Trimming cost V 1 base and J 3 bases, with 14 bases left between them. Germline V gene lookup returns CDR1 MNHEY and CDR2 SMNVEV (reference sequence). The CDR3 DNA follows: TGTGCCAGCAGTTTATGGATCGGGGCTGGAACAGATACGCAGTATTTT. Protein product: CASSLWIGAGTDTQYF.

CDR3: CASSQERGRSYNEQFF. In nucleotides, the CDR3 is TGCGCCAGCAGCCAAGAACGAGGGAGGTCCTACAATGAGCAGTTCTTC. The V gene is TRBV4-1, the J gene TRBJ2-1; tentative D call: TRBD2 (6 bases). The CDR3 totals 16 residues. The V gene lost 0 bases and the J gene lost 1 base, with 10 bases spanning the gap. Germline V gene sequence: CDR1 MGHRA, CDR2 YSYEKL.

The rearrangement uses TRBV28 and TRBJ2-1, with 7 bases matching TRBD2. The length of the CDR3 is 14 residues. Germline CDR1 is MDHEN and CDR2 is SYDVKM. J gave up 4 bases and V 9 bases, and 9 bases lay outside the gene matches. The CDR3 region is CASTGGKPYNEQFF. In DNA form, the CDR3 reads TGTGCCAGTACCGGGGGGAAACCATACAATGAGCAGTTCTTC.

This sequence joins TRBV28 and TRBJ1-4, with D tentatively TRBD1 (5 bases). Germline assignment: CDR1 MDHEN and CDR2 SYDVKM. CDR3 length equals 14 residues. Between the trimmed V and J ends, which lost 3 bases and 11 bases, there was a span of 16 bases. The CDR3 coding sequence is TGTGCCAGCAGTTTGGGGCAGGGCTTGAGGAAACTGTTTTTT. Its translation is CASSLGQGLRKLFF.

This clone was seen a handful of times. The genes are TRBV6-5 and TRBJ1-6, with D possibly being TRBD1 (6 bases). Per the germline V gene, CDR1 is MNHEY and CDR2 is SVGAGI. V gave up 6 bases and J gave up 8 bases, with 14 bases separating them. CDR3 length: 14 amino acids. CDR3 coding DNA: TGTGCCAGCAGGGCGGCGGGGGGCCATTCACCCCTCCACTTT. It yields the protein CASRAAGGHSPLHF.

The V and J genes are TRBV11-2 and TRBJ1-2; D call uncertain. Per the germline V gene, CDR1 is SGHAT and CDR2 is FQNNGV. This CDR3 contains 17 residues. The V gene lost 1 base and the J gene lost 4 bases, with 19 bases spanning the gap. CDR3 amino acids: CASSLGPTTTTSYGYTF. In nucleotides, the CDR3 is TGTGCCAGCAGCTTAGGCCCCACGACAACGACATCCTATGGCTACACCTTC.

The J gene is TRBJ2-6, the V gene TRBV12-3 or TRBV12-4, with D hard to call. Deletions cut 6 bases from V and 1 base from J, with 4 bases between. CDR3 size: 13 residues. CDR3 loop: CASSKSGANVLTF. The CDR3 coding sequence is TGTGCCAGCAGCAAGTCTGGGGCCAACGTCCTGACTTTC.

In its sample, this clone was seen once. The chain recombines TRBV7-3 with TRBJ1-1, with D perhaps matching TRBD1 (5 bases). V lost 1 base, J lost 1 base, and 7 bases lay in between. Germline V gene sequence: CDR1 SGHTA, CDR2 FQGTGA. The length of the CDR3 is 14 residues. DNA of the CDR3: TGTGCCAGCAGCTTAATGACAGCGAACACTGAAGCTTTCTTT. Encoded protein: CASSLMTANTEAFF. Together with reference TRBV7-3 and TRBJ1-1, the CDR3 gives the full variable domain: GAGVSQTPSNKVTEKGKYVELRCDPISGHTALYWYRQSLGQGPEFLIYFQGTGAADDSGLPNDRFFAVRPEGSVSTLKIQRTERGDSAVYLCASSLMTANTEAFFGQGTRLTVV.

The V gene is TRBV5-1, the J gene TRBJ1-3; TRBD1 is a possible D gene (6 bases). With 2 bases removed from V and 0 bases from J, the gap between germline ends came to 18 bases. The V gene's germline CDR1 is SGHRS and CDR2 YFSETQ. The CDR3 contains 18 residues. The CDR3, as DNA: TGCGCCAGCAGCTTCTCTACCGGAGGGGGGCTCTCTGGAAACACCATATATTTT. Its translation: CASSFSTGGGLSGNTIYF.

This chain links TRBV7-2 with TRBJ1-1, with TRBD1 matching 8 bases. The J segment lost 5 bases and the V segment lost 5 bases, leaving 7 bases of the junction unmatched. From germline, CDR1 is SGHTA and CDR2 FQGNSA. The CDR3 runs to 14 residues. This CDR3 reads CASSLQQGGTEAFF. CDR3 DNA sequence: TGTGCCAGCAGCCTACAACAGGGGGGAACTGAAGCTTTCTTT.

The gene calls are TRBV7-2 and TRBJ2-4; D uncertain. Deletions cut 5 bases from V and 1 base from J, with 15 bases between. This CDR3 region has 16 residues. CDR1 SGHTA and CDR2 FQGNSA come from the germline V gene. The CDR3 loop reads CASSPLGPLAKNIQYF. The CDR3 nucleotides are TGTGCCAGCAGCCCTCTAGGGCCTCTGGCCAAAAACATTCAGTACTTC.

Regarding this clone: The same CDR3 arises from other DNA sequences in this sample as well. V gene TRBV12-3 or TRBV12-4 combines with J gene TRBJ1-4, with a tentative D call TRBD1 (5 bases). The CDR3 runs to 13 residues. Trimming shortened V by 6 bases and J by 7 bases, and 12 bases separated the two germline ends. The CDR3 loop reads CASSLAGTEKLFF. The CDR3 region has the DNA TGTGCCAGCAGCCTGGCAGGGACTGAAAAACTGTTTTTT.

The V and J genes are TRBV4-3 and TRBJ2-1; TRBD1 agrees at 10 bases. The CDR3 sequence is 17 residues long. V dropped 0 bases and J dropped 7; count of bases not matched to a gene: 9. Germline V gives CDR1 LGHNA, CDR2 YSLEER. CDR3 DNA: TGCGCCAGCAGCCAAGATTTGGGGACAGGGGAGTTAAATGAGCAGTTCTTC. This gives the protein CASSQDLGTGELNEQFF.

As DNA, the CDR3 is TGTGCCAGCAGTTCAAGACAGGGGAGAAGCACAGATACGCAGTATTTT. It yields the protein CASSSRQGRSTDTQYF. V is TRBV6-6 and J is TRBJ2-3; 8 bases line up with TRBD1. The CDR3 contains 16 residues. The junction had 6 bases not matched to a gene; V was cut back by 4 bases and J by 0 bases. CDR1 and CDR2 from the germline V gene are MNHNY and SVGAGI (reference sequence).

This clone was recorded once. The chain recombines TRBV29-1 with TRBJ2-3; D is tentatively TRBD1 or TRBD2 (5 bases each). The ends were cut back, 7 bases at V and 0 bases at J, with 5 bases in the middle. This CDR3 is built from 11 residues. CDR1 and CDR2 from the germline V gene are SQVTM and ANQGSEA. The CDR3 DNA sequence: TGCAGCGGGGACAGCACAGATACGCAGTATTTT. This gives the protein CSGDSTDTQYF.

CDR3 bases: TGCGCCAGCAGCTTTTTCCTAGGGGGTTCTGGGGCCAACGTCCTGACTTTC. It encodes CASSFFLGGSGANVLTF. This sequence joins TRBV5-1 and TRBJ2-6; a possible D gene is TRBD1 (6 bases). The length of the CDR3 is 17 residues. The V gene's germline CDR1 is SGHRS and CDR2 YFSETQ. V lost 2 bases and J 1 base, leaving 13 bases between the germline ends.

The CDR3 loop is CATSRGQNSGNTIYF. CDR3 sequence (DNA): TGTGCCACCAGCAGAGGCCAGAACTCTGGAAACACCATATATTTT. The genes are TRBV15 and TRBJ1-3; D is ambiguous. Germline loops: CDR1 LNHNV, CDR2 YYDKDF (reference sequence). The CDR3 contains 15 residues. Between the trimmed V and J ends, which lost 1 base and 0 bases, there was a span of 7 bases.

This chain connects TRBV3-1 (or the pseudogene TRBV3-2) to TRBJ1-3; D is possibly TRBD1 (5 bases). The V gene's germline CDR1 is LGHDT and CDR2 YNNKEL (reference sequence). The CDR3 is 17 amino acids. V lost 1 base and J 0 bases, leaving 13 bases between the germline ends. The CDR3 is CASSQGGGRSSGNTIYF. The DNA for the CDR3 is TGTGCCAGCAGCCAAGGGGGGGGACGGTCCTCTGGAAACACCATATATTTT.

The chain uses TRBV6-5 and TRBJ2-2; 7 bases match TRBD1. This CDR3 is built from 14 residues. V lost 5 bases and J lost 4; bases outside the gene matches: 4. CDR1 is MNHEY, CDR2 SVGAGI, per germline. The CDR3 bases are TGTGCCAGCAGTCACAGGGGAACCACCGGGGAGCTGTTTTTT. Translating gives CASSHRGTTGELFF.